This TCR beta chain was retrieved from a study of T cells in Graves' hyperthyroidism and ophthalmopathy. For the study at large: Upon initial diagnosis and before any treatment, peripheral blood was collected. Study observations and caveats: Blood held most thyroid clonotypes expanded above 0.001 frequency. A model of 13 V-J pairs discriminated ophthalmopathy from stable hyperthyroidism.

RNA transcripts were the template for amplifying TCR beta CDR3 regions. In the first-round RT-PCR of the TCR CDR3, the HTBI primer set was used. TCRdb re-derived calls from the multiplex PCR reads in MiXCR, one entry per CDR3 protein. Of 750,000 to 950,000 distinct CDR3 sequences detected, 38% appear once; the ten largest clones hold about 9%. PBMCs were obtained from over 8.5 ml fresh peripheral blood. V was clipped by 1 base and J by 1 base, with 10 bases between them. The CDR3 length is 15 residues. CDR1 MGHRA and CDR2 YSYEKL come from the germline V gene. Points on this clonotype: Its antigen remains unknown.

This chain uses TRBV4-1 with TRBJ2-5; weak D call: TRBD2 (7 bases). The sample was blood. This receptor was identified in a man between 18 and 35 years old with Graves' hyperthyroidism. The CDR3 nucleotides read TGCGCCAGCAGCCAAGGTGGGGGGGCCCAAGAGACCCAGTACTTC. Amino acids: CASSQGGGAQETQYF.